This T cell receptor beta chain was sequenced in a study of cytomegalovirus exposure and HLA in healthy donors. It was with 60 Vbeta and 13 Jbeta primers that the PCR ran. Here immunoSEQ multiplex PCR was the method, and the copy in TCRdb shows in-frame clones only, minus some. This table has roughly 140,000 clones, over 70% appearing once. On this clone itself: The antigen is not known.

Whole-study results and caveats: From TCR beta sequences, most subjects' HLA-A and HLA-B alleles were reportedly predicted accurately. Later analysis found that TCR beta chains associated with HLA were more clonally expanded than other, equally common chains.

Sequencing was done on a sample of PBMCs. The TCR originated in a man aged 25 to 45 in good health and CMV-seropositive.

CDR3 DNA sequence: TGTGCCTGGAGCCCCGGGGCAGATACGCAGTATTTT. Residues: CAWSPGADTQYF. This chain connects TRBV30 to TRBJ2-3; D is perhaps TRBD2 (5 bases). The V end lost 3 bases, the J end lost 4 bases, and 8 bases lay between the germline ends. The CDR3 runs to 12 residues. Germline CDR1 is GTSNPN and CDR2 is SVGIG (reference sequence). The variable domain in full, completed from reference TRBV30 and TRBJ2-3, reads SQTIHQWPATLVQPVGSPLSLECTVEGTSNPNLYWYRQAAGRGLQLLFYSVGIGQISSEVPQNLSASRPQDRQFILSSKKLLLSDSGFYLCAWSPGADTQYFGPGTRLTVL.